Listed here are 8 T cell receptor beta chains from one sample, sequenced in a study of blood T cell repertoires in COVID-19. Assay: immunoSEQ multiplex PCR; the TCRdb copy retains only in-frame clones and omits some. The sample has some 120,000 clones, approximately 88% seen once; the top ten hold approximately 13%. The sequencing input was peripheral blood. The receptors originated from a woman aged 30 to 39 who had recovered from COVID-19.

J is TRBJ2-7 and V is TRBV5-4, with D perhaps matching TRBD1 (6 bases). This CDR3 region has 13 residues. Deletions cut 1 base from V and 6 bases from J, with 11 bases between. The germline gives CDR1 SGHNT, CDR2 YYREEE (reference sequence). CDR3 sequence reads: CASSLIQGSEQYF. DNA for the CDR3: TGTGCCAGCAGCTTGATACAGGGTTCCGAGCAGTACTTC.

The V and J genes are TRBV7-2 and TRBJ2-7, with D tentatively TRBD1 (6 bases). This CDR3 has 16 residues. The V gene lost 4 bases and the J gene lost 5 bases, with 21 bases spanning the gap. CDR1 and CDR2 (germline): SGHTA, FQGNSA. The CDR3 loop reads CASSWGKRYRENEQYF. The CDR3 region has the DNA TGTGCCAGCAGCTGGGGGAAGAGGTACAGGGAGAACGAGCAGTACTTC.

This chain joins TRBV6-5 and TRBJ2-7; 13 bases fit TRBD2. With V trimmed by 6 bases and J by 3 bases, 5 bases remained unmatched. Germline loops: CDR1 MNHEY, CDR2 SVGAGI. This CDR3 has 15 amino acids. The DNA for the CDR3 is TGTGCCAGCAGCCGGACTAGCGGGAGCTACTACGAGCAGTACTTC. Translated: CASSRTSGSYYEQYF.

This chain uses TRBV11-2 with TRBJ1-3; the D gene is possibly TRBD1 (5 bases). Germline V gene sequence: CDR1 SGHAT, CDR2 FQNNGV. CDR3 length: 17 residues. Between the trimmed V and J ends, which lost 3 bases and 9 bases, there was a span of 24 bases. DNA of the CDR3: TGTGCCAGCAGCTTCCACCCGGGGGAAAAGAGAGCGGGCACCATATATTTT. This sequence encodes CASSFHPGEKRAGTIYF.

This rearrangement joins TRBV6-5 to TRBJ2-5; 10 bases match TRBD2. V lost 2 bases and J lost 1; bases outside the gene matches: 1. CDR3 length: 15 residues. Germline V gene lookup returns CDR1 MNHEY and CDR2 SVGAGI. In nucleotides, the CDR3 is TGTGCCAGCAGTTACCTAGCGGGGGCCCAAGAGACCCAGTACTTC. It encodes CASSYLAGAQETQYF.

V is TRBV5-1 and J is TRBJ2-1; D is perhaps TRBD2 (7 bases). CDR3 length equals 15 residues. The germline V and J ends were trimmed by 6 bases and 7 bases, with 20 bases remaining between them. Germline lookup yields CDR1 SGHRS and CDR2 YFSETQ. The CDR3 is CASKNGGGRGNEQFF. The CDR3, as DNA: TGCGCCAGCAAGAACGGGGGCGGGAGAGGGAATGAGCAGTTCTTC.

This clone occurred once. This chain joins TRBV5-1 and TRBJ2-3; 10 bases are a match to TRBD2. CDR3 length: 16 residues. Trimming at V came to 5 bases and at J to 1 base, leaving 7 bases not matched to a gene. Germline V CDR1 and CDR2: SGHRS, YFSETQ. CDR3 protein: CASSPTSGARTDTQYF. The CDR3 nucleotides are TGCGCCAGCAGTCCAACTAGCGGGGCCCGCACAGATACGCAGTATTTT.

This sequence joins TRBV9 and TRBJ2-7; 8 bases align to TRBD1. The ends lost 3 bases at V and 5 bases at J; junction bases unmatched: 7. CDR1 SGDLS and CDR2 YYNGEE come from the germline V gene. This CDR3 region has 14 residues. The CDR3 DNA is TGTGCCAGCAGCGAGGGGACAGGAAAGGACGAGCAGTACTTC. Residues: CASSEGTGKDEQYF. Looking up the rest from reference TRBV9 and TRBJ2-7 gives the full variable domain: DSGVTQTPKHLITATGQRVTLRCSPRSGDLSVYWYQQSLDQGLQFLIQYYNGEERAKGNILERFSAQQFPDLHSELNLSSLELGDSALYFCASSEGTGKDEQYFGPGTRLTVT.